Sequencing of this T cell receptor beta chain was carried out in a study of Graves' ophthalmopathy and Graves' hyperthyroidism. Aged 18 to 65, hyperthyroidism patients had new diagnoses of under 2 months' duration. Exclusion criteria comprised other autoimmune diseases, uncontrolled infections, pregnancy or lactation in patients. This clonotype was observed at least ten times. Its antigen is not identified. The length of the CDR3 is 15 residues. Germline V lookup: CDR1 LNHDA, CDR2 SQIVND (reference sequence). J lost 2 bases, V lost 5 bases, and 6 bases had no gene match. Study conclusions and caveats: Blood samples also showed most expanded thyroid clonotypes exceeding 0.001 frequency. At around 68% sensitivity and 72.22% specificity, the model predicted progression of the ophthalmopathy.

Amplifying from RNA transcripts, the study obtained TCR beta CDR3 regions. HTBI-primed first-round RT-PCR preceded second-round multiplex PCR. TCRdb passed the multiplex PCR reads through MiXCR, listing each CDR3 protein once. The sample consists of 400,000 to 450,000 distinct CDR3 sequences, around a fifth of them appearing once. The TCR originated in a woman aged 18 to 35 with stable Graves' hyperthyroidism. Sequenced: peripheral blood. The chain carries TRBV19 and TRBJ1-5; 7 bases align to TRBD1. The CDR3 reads CASSVDRARNQPQHF. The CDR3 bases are TGTGCCAGTAGTGTCGACAGGGCCCGCAATCAGCCCCAGCATTTT.